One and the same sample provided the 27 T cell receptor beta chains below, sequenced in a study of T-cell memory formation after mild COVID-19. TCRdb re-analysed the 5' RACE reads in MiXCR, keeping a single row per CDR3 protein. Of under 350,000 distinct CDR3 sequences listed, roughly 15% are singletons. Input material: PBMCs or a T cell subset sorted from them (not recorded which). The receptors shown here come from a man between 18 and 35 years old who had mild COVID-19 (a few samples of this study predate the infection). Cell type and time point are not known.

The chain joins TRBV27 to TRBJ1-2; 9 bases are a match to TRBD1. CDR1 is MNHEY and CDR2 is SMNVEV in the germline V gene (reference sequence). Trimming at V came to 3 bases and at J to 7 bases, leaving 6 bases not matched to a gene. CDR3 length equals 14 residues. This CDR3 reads CASSFGDRVSGYTF. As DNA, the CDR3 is TGTGCCAGCAGTTTTGGGGACAGGGTCAGTGGCTACACCTTC.

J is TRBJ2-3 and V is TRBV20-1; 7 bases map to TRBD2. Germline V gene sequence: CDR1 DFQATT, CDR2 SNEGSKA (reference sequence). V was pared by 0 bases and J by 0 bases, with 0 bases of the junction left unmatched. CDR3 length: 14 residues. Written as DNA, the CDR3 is TGCAGTGCTAGAGATAGCGGGAGCACAGATACGCAGTATTTT. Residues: CSARDSGSTDTQYF.

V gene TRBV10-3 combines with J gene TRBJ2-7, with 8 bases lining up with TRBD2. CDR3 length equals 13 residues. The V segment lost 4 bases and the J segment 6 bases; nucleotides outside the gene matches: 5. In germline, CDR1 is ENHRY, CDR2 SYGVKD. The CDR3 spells CAISASGGGEQYF. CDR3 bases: TGTGCCATCAGTGCCAGCGGGGGAGGCGAGCAGTACTTC.

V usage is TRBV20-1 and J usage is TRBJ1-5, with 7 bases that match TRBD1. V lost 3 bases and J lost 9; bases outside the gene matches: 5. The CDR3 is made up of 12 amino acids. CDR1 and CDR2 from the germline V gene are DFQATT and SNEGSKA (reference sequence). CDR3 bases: TGCAGTGCTAGGCCCAGGGGGAGGCCCCAGCATTTT. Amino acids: CSARPRGRPQHF.

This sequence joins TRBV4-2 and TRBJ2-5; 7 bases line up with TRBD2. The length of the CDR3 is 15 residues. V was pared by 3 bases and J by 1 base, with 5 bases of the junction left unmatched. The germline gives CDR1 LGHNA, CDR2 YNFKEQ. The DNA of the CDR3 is TGTGCCAGCAGCCAGGGGGGGGGGTCCCAAGAGACCCAGTACTTC. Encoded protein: CASSQGGGSQETQYF.

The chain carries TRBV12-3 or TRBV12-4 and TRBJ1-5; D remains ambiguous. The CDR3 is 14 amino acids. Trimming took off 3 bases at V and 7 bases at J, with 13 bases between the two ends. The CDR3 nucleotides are TGTGCCAGCAGTTTGGCCGGGCATAGGCAGCCCCAGCATTTT. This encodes CASSLAGHRQPQHF.

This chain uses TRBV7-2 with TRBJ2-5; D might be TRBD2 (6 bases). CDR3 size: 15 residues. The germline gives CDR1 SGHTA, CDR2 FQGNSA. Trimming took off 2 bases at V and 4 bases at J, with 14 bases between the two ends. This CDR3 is CASSLYGGTRETQYF. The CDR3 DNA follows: TGTGCCAGCAGCTTATATGGAGGGACGAGAGAGACCCAGTACTTC.

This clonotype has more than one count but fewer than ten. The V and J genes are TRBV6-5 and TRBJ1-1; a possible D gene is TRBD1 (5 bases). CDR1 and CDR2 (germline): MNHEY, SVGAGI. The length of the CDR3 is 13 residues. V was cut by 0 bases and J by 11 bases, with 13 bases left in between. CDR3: CASSYSAGGRAFF. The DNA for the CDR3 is TGTGCCAGCAGTTACTCGGCGGGGGGGAGGGCTTTCTTT.

DNA of the CDR3: TGTGCCAGCAATTCAGGGGCGGGTACGCAGTATTTT. It encodes CASNSGAGTQYF. The chain joins TRBV12-3 or TRBV12-4 to TRBJ2-3; D perhaps matches TRBD1 (6 bases). This CDR3 is 12 amino acids long. V dropped 7 bases and J dropped 8 bases, with 13 bases sitting between them.

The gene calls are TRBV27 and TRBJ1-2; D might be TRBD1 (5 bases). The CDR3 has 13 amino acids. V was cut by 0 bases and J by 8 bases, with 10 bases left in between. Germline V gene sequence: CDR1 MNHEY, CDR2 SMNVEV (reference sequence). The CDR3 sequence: CASSLSPGIGYTF. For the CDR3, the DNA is TGTGCCAGCAGTTTATCCCCAGGGATCGGCTACACCTTC.

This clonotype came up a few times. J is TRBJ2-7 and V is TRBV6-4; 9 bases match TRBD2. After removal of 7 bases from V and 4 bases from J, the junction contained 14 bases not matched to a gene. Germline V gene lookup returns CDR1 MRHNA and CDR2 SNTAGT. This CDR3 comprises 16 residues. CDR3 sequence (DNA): TGTGCCAGCATTCGACTCCGGCTAGCGGGGTTGTACGAGCAGTACGTC. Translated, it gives CASIRLRLAGLYEQYV.

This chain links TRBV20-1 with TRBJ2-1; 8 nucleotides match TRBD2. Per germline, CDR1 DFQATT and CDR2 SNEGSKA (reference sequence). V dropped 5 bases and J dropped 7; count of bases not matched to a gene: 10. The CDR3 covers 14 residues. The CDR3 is CSAERGPSENEQFF. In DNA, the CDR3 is TGCAGTGCTGAGCGGGGGCCGAGCGAGAATGAGCAGTTCTTC.

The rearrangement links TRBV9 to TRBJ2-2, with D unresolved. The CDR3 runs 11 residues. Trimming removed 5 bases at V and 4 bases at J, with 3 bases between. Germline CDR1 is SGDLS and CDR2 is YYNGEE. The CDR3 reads CASSTTGELFF. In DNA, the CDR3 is TGTGCCAGCAGTACCACCGGGGAGCTGTTTTTT.

The CDR3 loop reads CASSVGTASKGDEQFF. The CDR3 nucleotides are TGCGCCAGCAGCGTAGGGACAGCTTCTAAGGGGGATGAGCAGTTCTTC. This chain links TRBV5-1 with TRBJ2-1, with TRBD1 matching 7 bases. The CDR3 contains 16 residues. Germline CDR1 and CDR2: SGHRS and YFSETQ. The V and J ends lost 4 bases and 8 bases, in that order; junction bases with no gene match: 15.

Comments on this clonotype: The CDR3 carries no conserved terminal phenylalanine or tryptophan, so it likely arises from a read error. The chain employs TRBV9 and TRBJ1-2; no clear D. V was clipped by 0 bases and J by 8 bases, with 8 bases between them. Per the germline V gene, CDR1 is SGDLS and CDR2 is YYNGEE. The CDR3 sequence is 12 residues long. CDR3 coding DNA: TGTGCCAGCAGCGTAGTATCCGGCGGCTACACCTCC. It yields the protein CASSVVSGGYTS.

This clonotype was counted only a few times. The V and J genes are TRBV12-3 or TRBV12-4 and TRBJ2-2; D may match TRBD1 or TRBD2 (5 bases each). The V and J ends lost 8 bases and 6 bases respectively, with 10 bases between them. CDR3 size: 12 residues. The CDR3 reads CASEGIPGELFF. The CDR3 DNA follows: TGTGCCAGCGAGGGGATCCCCGGGGAGCTGTTTTTT.

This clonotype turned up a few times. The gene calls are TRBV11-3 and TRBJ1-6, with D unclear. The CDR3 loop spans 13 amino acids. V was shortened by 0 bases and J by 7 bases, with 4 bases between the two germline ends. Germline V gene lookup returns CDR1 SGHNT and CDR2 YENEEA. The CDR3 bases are TGTGCCAGCAGCTTAGATCGAAATTCACCCCTCCACTTT. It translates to CASSLDRNSPLHF.

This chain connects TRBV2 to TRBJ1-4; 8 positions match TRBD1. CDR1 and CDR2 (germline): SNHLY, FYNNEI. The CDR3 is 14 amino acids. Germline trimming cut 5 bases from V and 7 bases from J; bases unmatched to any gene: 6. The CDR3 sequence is CASSNRGLSEKLFF. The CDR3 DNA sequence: TGTGCCAGCAGTAACAGGGGGTTGAGTGAAAAACTGTTTTTT.

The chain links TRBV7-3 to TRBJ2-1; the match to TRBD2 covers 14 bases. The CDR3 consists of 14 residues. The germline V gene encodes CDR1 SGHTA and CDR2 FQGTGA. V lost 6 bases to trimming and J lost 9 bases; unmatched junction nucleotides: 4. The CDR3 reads CASRTSGGAVEQFF. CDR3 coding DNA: TGTGCCAGCAGGACTAGCGGGGGGGCGGTTGAGCAGTTCTTC.

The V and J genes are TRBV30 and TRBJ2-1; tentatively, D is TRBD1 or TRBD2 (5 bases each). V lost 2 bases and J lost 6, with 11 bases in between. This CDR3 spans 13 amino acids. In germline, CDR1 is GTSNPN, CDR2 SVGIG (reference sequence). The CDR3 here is CAWSRGISNEQFF. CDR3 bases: TGTGCCTGGAGTCGGGGCATCTCCAATGAGCAGTTCTTC.

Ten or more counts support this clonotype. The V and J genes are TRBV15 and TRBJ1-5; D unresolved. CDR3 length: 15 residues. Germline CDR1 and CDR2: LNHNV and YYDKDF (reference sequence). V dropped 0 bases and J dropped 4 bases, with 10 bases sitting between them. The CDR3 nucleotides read TGTGCCACCAGCAGAGATGAGCCTAAGAATCAGCCCCAGCATTTT. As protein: CATSRDEPKNQPQHF.

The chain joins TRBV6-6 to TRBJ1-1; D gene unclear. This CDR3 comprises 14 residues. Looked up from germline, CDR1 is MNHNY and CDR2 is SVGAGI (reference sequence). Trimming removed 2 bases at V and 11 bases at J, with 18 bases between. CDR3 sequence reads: CASSYEAAGGGAFF. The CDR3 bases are TGTGCCAGCAGTTACGAGGCGGCAGGAGGAGGGGCTTTCTTT.

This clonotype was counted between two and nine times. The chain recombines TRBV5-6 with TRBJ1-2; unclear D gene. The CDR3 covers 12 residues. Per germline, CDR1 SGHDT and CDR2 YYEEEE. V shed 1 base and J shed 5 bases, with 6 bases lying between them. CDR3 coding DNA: TGTGCCAGCAGCTTGCCGAGTTATGGCTACACCTTC. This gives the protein CASSLPSYGYTF.

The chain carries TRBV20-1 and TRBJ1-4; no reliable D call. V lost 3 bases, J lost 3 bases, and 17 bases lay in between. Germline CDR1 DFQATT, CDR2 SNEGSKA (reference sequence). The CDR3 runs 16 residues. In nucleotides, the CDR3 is TGCAGTGCTAGCCAGCGAGGGATCTCGGCTAATGAAAAACTGTTTTTT. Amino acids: CSASQRGISANEKLFF.

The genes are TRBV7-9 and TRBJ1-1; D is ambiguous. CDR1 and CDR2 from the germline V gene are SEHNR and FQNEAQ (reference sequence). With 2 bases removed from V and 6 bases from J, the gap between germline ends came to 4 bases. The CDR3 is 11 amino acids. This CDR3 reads CASSLFPEAFF. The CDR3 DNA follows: TGTGCCAGCAGCTTATTCCCTGAAGCTTTCTTT.

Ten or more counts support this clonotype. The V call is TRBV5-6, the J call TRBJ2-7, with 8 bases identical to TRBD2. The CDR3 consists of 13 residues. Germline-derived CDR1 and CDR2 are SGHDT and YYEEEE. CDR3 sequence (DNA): TGTGCCAGCAGCTTGAAAGGACTAGCAAAACTCGGAGTC. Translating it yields CASSLKGLAKLGV.

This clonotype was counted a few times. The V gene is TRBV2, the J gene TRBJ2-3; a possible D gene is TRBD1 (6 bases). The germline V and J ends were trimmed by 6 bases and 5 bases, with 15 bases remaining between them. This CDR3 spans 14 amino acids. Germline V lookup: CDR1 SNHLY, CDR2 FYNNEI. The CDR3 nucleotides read TGTGCCAGCAGAGAAAGGGGGAATGGAGATACGCAGTATTTT. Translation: CASRERGNGDTQYF.